This TCR beta chain was profiled in a study of graft-versus-host responses after intestinal transplantation. Study background: Each transplant was multivisceral, liver-intestinal, or isolated intestinal. Anti-thymocyte globulin induction, then tacrolimus and steroids for around 3 years, went to all recipients.

Here immunoSEQ multiplex PCR was the method, and the copy in TCRdb shows in-frame clones only, minus some. Of approximately 100,000 clones listed, 80% to 95% were seen once; the top ten hold more than 0.9%. With respect to this clone: Antigen unknown.

Study-wide results and limits: Recipient marrow contained GvH clones, some of which appeared first in ileum or blood.

Germline V gene sequence: CDR1 SEHNR, CDR2 FQNEAQ (reference sequence). Trimming removed 3 bases at V and 4 bases at J, with 12 bases between. CDR3 length equals 14 residues. The material sequenced was unstimulated CD8+ T cells sorted from spleen or lymph node cells, taken before intestinal transplant. The sequence was collected from a human donor who received an intestinal transplant. The chain uses TRBV7-9 and TRBJ2-5; D could derive from TRBD1 or TRBD2 (6 bases each). In DNA, the CDR3 is TGTGCCAGCAGCTTTGCCGGGGGCCGAGAGACCCAGTACTTC. This gives the protein CASSFAGGRETQYF.